The 3 T cell receptor beta chains given below trace back to one sample, sequenced in a study of T cell changes during pregnancy in multiple sclerosis. The protocol was immunoSEQ multiplex PCR, while the TCRdb copy is restricted to in-frame clones and leaves out a portion. In the table there are 70,000 to 95,000 clones, 85% to 95% of which are singletons. This specimen consisted of peripheral blood, obtained in the third trimester of pregnancy. These receptor sequences come from a female donor with multiple sclerosis, enrolled in a pregnancy study.

This clone appeared once. This chain links TRBV30 with TRBJ2-2; perhaps TRBD1 as D (6 bases). This CDR3 comprises 16 residues. CDR1 and CDR2 from the germline V gene are GTSNPN and SVGIG (reference sequence). Trimming took 3 bases from V and 6 from J, leaving 20 bases between them. The CDR3 DNA is TGTGCCTGGAGGGGCAGGGGCATAGTTCCGGCCGGGGAGCTGTTTTTT. Translating gives CAWRGRGIVPAGELFF.

V is TRBV19 and J is TRBJ2-6, with TRBD1 as a possible D gene (6 bases). Germline-derived CDR1 and CDR2 are LNHDA and SQIVND (reference sequence). V dropped 9 bases and J dropped 3 bases, with 18 bases sitting between them. The CDR3 loop spans 16 amino acids. The DNA for the CDR3 is TGTGCCAGATTACTATACAGGGAACATGGGGCCAACGTCCTGACTTTC. Amino acids: CARLLYREHGANVLTF. The full variable domain, with the rest looked up from reference TRBV19 and TRBJ2-6, is DGGITQSPKYLFRKEGQNVTLSCEQNLNHDAMYWYRQDPGQGLRLIYYSQIVNDFQKGDIAEGYSVSREKKESFPLTVTSAQKNPTAFYLCARLLYREHGANVLTFGAGSRLTVL.

This chain uses TRBV12-1 with TRBJ2-7; TRBD2 was called by the table and not checked on the DNA. TRBV12-1 is flagged as a pseudogene. The CDR3 extends over 18 amino acids. CDR3 bases: TGTGCCAGCAGCTTTGACCCTAGCATAGCGAGTGGGTCCTACGAGCAGTACTTC. Translation: CASSFDPSIASGSYEQYF.